The rows below give T cell receptor beta chains drawn from one sample of a study of technical replicates of blood from a handful of donors. Measured with immunoSEQ multiplex PCR; TCRdb has only the in-frame clones, and not every one. The repertoire includes roughly 76,000 clones, just under 95% of them detected once, and about 0.4% sits in the top ten. Sequenced: T cells isolated from PBMCs. The receptors shown here come from a human donor in good health. Both conserved end residues are part of each CDR3. A D gene is named only where the DNA matches it firmly. Clone sizes are given selectively: once, few, many, or a class where the clone is expanded.

TRBJ2-1 | . | TRBV30 | . | TGTGCCTGGCGAGATCTAGCCCATGAGCAGTTCTTC | CAWRDLAHEQFF
TRBJ1-3 | TRBD1 | TRBV2 | . | TGTGCCAGCGCCGACCGGACAGGGACTGGAAACACCATATATTTT | CASADRTGTGNTIYF
TRBJ1-5 | TRBD1 | TRBV6-1 | once | TGTGCCAGCACTCCCGACAGGGTAAATCAGCCCCAGCATTTT | CASTPDRVNQPQHF
TRBJ2-3 | . | TRBV10-1 | . | TGCGCCAGCAGTGAGGGGGAGATGAAAACAGATACGCAGTATTTT | CASSEGEMKTDTQYF
TRBJ1-2 | . | TRBV5-4 | . | TGTGCCAGCAGCCCCGGACTGAACTATGGCTACACCTTC | CASSPGLNYGYTF
TRBJ1-2 | TRBD1 | TRBV25-1 | . | TGTGCCAGCAGTGCTTGGACAGGGGGCGATAACTATGGCTACACCTTC | CASSAWTGGDNYGYTF
TRBJ2-7 | . | TRBV9 | . | TGTGCCAGCAGCTTAAATACTCAGGGCTACGAGCAGTACTTC | CASSLNTQGYEQYF
TRBJ2-7 | . | TRBV12-1 | . | TGTGCCAGCAGCGTGGAACTAGCGGCCTCCTACGAGCAGTACTTC | CASSVELAASYEQYF
TRBJ2-1 | TRBD2 | TRBV5-1 | . | TGCGCCAGCAGCGACCCCCTGGGCGGGAGCTCCTACAATGAGCAGTTCTTC | CASSDPLGGSSYNEQFF
TRBJ1-2 | . | TRBV6-5 | . | TGTGCCAGCAGTTACAATGAGGCTAACTATGGCTACACCTTC | CASSYNEANYGYTF
TRBJ2-7 | . | TRBV2 | . | TGTGCCAGCAAGTCAGGCGACGAGGGCTACGAGCAGTACTTC | CASKSGDEGYEQYF
TRBJ1-1 | . | TRBV7-3 | few | TGTGCCAGCAGCTTAGGGGCCGCGGGGACTGAAGCTTTCTTT | CASSLGAAGTEAFF
TRBJ2-7 | TRBD2 | TRBV4-1 | . | TGCGCCAGCAGCCAAGACTGGCGGGAGACTTACGAGCAGTACTTC | CASSQDWRETYEQYF
TRBJ2-1 | . | TRBV28 | . | TGTGCCAGCACCGCGACAGACTACAATGAGCAGTTCTTC | CASTATDYNEQFF
TRBJ2-7 | . | TRBV27 | once | TGTGCCAGCAGTCCGAGTACAGGGGGGGTTCTCTACGAGCAGTACTTC | CASSPSTGGVLYEQYF
TRBJ2-7 | . | TRBV6-5 | . | TGTGCCAGCAGCCCCGTGGGGGGCGAGCAGTACTTC | CASSPVGGEQYF
TRBJ2-1 | . | TRBV19 | . | TGTGCCAGTAGTCCTTCATGGGGCTGGGGGCAGTTCTTC | CASSPSWGWGQFF
TRBJ2-7 | . | TRBV7-2 | . | TGTGCCAGCAGCTTAGCCACGACAGGCTACGAGCAGTACTTC | CASSLATTGYEQYF
TRBJ1-2 | TRBD1 | TRBV19 | once | TGTGCCAGTAGTCCGAAGCAACCGACAGGGGCCGGCTACACCTTC | CASSPKQPTGAGYTF
TRBJ2-5 | TRBD2 | TRBV11-2 | . | TGTGCCAGCAGCCGGACTAGCGGGACTCGGGAGACCCAGTACTTC | CASSRTSGTRETQYF
TRBJ1-1 | . | TRBV5-4 | . | TGTGCCAGCAGCTTGAGGGGCATGAACACTGAAGCTTTCTTT | CASSLRGMNTEAFF
TRBJ2-2 | . | TRBV27 | once | TGTGCCAGCAGTTTATCGGACAGAGTTACCGGGGAGCTGTTTTTT | CASSLSDRVTGELFF
TRBJ1-2 | . | TRBV2 | once | TGTGCCACTCCCGTCGACAGATTCGGCTACACCTTC | CATPVDRFGYTF
TRBJ2-7 | . | TRBV12-5 | . | TGTGCTAGTGCTGAGGGGCAGGGGAATTCCTACGAGCAGTACTTC | CASAEGQGNSYEQYF
TRBJ1-5 | . | TRBV2 | few | TGTGCCAGCAGTGGCTACTTCAGCAATCAGCCCCAGCATTTT | CASSGYFSNQPQHF
TRBJ1-1 | . | TRBV9 | . | TGTGCCAGCAGCGTAGCCGGGGGGGACTACACTGAAGCTTTCTTT | CASSVAGGDYTEAFF
TRBJ2-7 | . | TRBV15 | . | TGTGCCACCAGCGGGAGCTTCGAGCAGTACTTC | CATSGSFEQYF
TRBJ2-7 | . | TRBV27 | once | TGTGCCAGCAGTTTCTCAAGTGGAGCAGACGAGCAGTACTTC | CASSFSSGADEQYF
TRBJ2-7 | TRBD2 | TRBV19 | . | TGTGCCAGTAGTCTCCCCCGCGAGCGGGATAACGAGCAGTACTTC | CASSLPRERDNEQYF
TRBJ2-1 | TRBD1 | TRBV6-5 | . | TGTGCCAGCAGTAACCGGGACAGTAAATTTGGTGAGCAGTTCTTC | CASSNRDSKFGEQFF
TRBJ2-5 | TRBD1 | TRBV6-5 | . | TGTGCCAGCAGCCACAGGGGTACGGAGACCCAGTACTTC | CASSHRGTETQYF
TRBJ1-1 | . | TRBV16 | . | TGTGCCAGCAGCCAGGTTGGAGGAACTGAAGCTTTCTTT | CASSQVGGTEAFF
TRBJ2-3 | . | TRBV5-4 | . | TGTGCCAGCAGCCCTGGAGGTACAGATACGCAGTATTTT | CASSPGGTDTQYF
TRBJ2-1 | TRBD2 | TRBV19 | . | TGTGCCAGTAGTATAGCAGCGGGAGTATACAATGAGCAGTTCTTC | CASSIAAGVYNEQFF
TRBJ1-5 | . | TRBV29-1 | once | TGCAGCGCTAGACCTATTACCAGGGGCAATCAGCCCCAGCATTTT | CSARPITRGNQPQHF
TRBJ1-4 | TRBD1 | TRBV9 | . | TGTGCCAGCAGTTCCGGGACAGGTCCTGAAAAACTGTTTTTT | CASSSGTGPEKLFF
TRBJ2-5 | TRBD1 | TRBV4-3 | . | TGCGCCAGCAGCCAAGAGGATAGGGACAGGGTAGAGACCCAGTACTTC | CASSQEDRDRVETQYF
TRBJ1-1 | TRBD1 | TRBV28 | once | TGTGCCAGCAGTTTAAGGACAGGAAACACTGAAGCTTTCTTT | CASSLRTGNTEAFF
TRBJ2-5 | . | TRBV21-1 | . | TGTGCCAGCAGTGACAGGACTAGTCTAGAGACCCAGTACTTC | CASSDRTSLETQYF
TRBJ1-1 | . | TRBV28 | . | TGTGCCAGCAGTTTCGAACAGTTGAACACTGAAGCTTTCTTT | CASSFEQLNTEAFF